This T cell receptor (beta chain) was retrieved from a study of CD8+CD57+ T cells in acquired aplastic anemia. Looking at the study overall: Sorted CD4+ and CD8+ cells gave an average of approximately 3 ug of DNA. Study-level results: The same twenty-nine CD8+ CDR3 sequences occurred in patients and in controls. CD8+ Simpson's diversity showed no significant patient-control difference.

This clonotype was picked up many times. Its antigen is still unknown. The sequenced patients had an expansion of CD8+CD57+ cells seen by flow cytometry. Everyone among the patients had severe acquired aplastic anemia. Genomic DNA acted as the template from which TCR beta VDJ combination and CDR3 sequence profiling were carried out. TCRdb independently ran MiXCR on the reads; one entry per CDR3 protein. The sample has around 200,000 distinct CDR3 sequences, roughly half seen once; the top ten hold 1.8%. The specimen sequenced was sorted CD4+, CD8+, or CD8+CD57+ T cells (not recorded which) from PBMCs. The origin of this receptor is a human donor with aplastic anemia.

The CDR3 region has the DNA TGCGCCAGCAGCTTGGCAGGGTATGGGGGAACTGAAGCTTTCTTT. Its protein is CASSLAGYGGTEAFF. The V gene is TRBV5-1, the J gene TRBJ1-1; a weak D match, TRBD1 (5 bases). The germline V gene has CDR1 SGHRS and CDR2 YFSETQ. V lost 0 bases, J lost 5 bases, and 14 bases lay in between. The CDR3 is 15 residues long.